The clone carrying this T cell receptor (beta chain) was recorded a few times. Its target is not known. This CDR3 is built from 16 residues. Germline CDR1 is MNHNS and CDR2 is SASEGT. Trimming took 4 bases from V and 3 from J, leaving 17 bases between them. The record originates from a study of blood T cells in healthy people across ages. Study-level points and caveats: One million T cells yielded diversity estimates that were considered underestimates.

A second PCR of 7 to 11 cycles used a sample-barcoded 5' primer and a J-beta primer mix. MiXCR, run by TCRdb on the 5' RACE reads, gives a single entry per CDR3 protein. The repertoire holds approximately 810,000 distinct CDR3 sequences, around 26% seen once, with approximately 15% in the top ten. Sequenced: blood. This chain connects TRBV6-1 to TRBJ2-3; D is unresolved. The TCR originated in an elderly woman in good health. The CDR3 loop is CASSGVSGFLTDTQYF. CDR3 nucleotides: TGTGCCAGCAGTGGAGTCAGTGGGTTTCTAACAGATACGCAGTATTTT.